This TCR beta chain was sequenced during a study of beta chain features in type 1 diabetes (dated by TCRdb to between 2018 and 2020). About the full investigation: Mean age, gender distribution, total cell number and subset yield were not different between patients and healthy donors. The study compared the TCRB repertoires of sorted circulating CD4+ T cell subsets in recently diagnosed type 1 diabetes patients with those in matched healthy donors. A total of around 100 million sorted cells were examined across all samples, and RNA yield correlated strongly with the number of cells per subset. Regulatory and stem cell-like memory subsets were obtained from only 8 patients and about eight healthy donors, while naive and central memory subsets were obtained from all 28 donors. The paper as a whole reports these results and caveats: PCR might favor shorter templates, but patient and control samples were amplified and corrected together, so any skew would affect both groups equally. Because the HLA sub-analyses included only small numbers of individuals, any influence of HLA type on TCRB rearrangement was left unresolved. The naive, central memory and regulatory TCRB repertoires appeared to resemble one another more closely among patients than among healthy donors. In all four CD4+ subsets, TCRB CDR3 length was moderately but significantly shorter in type 1 diabetes patients. Because cDNA was sequenced instead of genomic DNA, highly expressing activated cells could be over-represented, though the groups showed no difference in activation or CD3 levels. At VDJ recombination sites, type 1 diabetes patients had fewer insertions and more deleted nucleotides, which implies abnormalities in thymic rearrangement.

Each donor gave one peripheral blood draw, approximately 0.11 L on average, collected into heparinised tubes. Naive, central memory, regulatory and stem cell-like memory CD4+ T cells were sorted on a BD FACSAria II using a panel including CD45RO, CCR7, CD25, CD127, CD95 and CD27. All sorted populations exceeded 98% purity. PBMCs were isolated right away by Lymphoprep density gradient centrifugation and were stained directly, without culture. Samples were stained and sorted in pairs, with one healthy donor and one patient per experiment, so that batch effects were minimized. The High Capacity cDNA Reverse Transcription Kit was used to reverse transcribe all of the isolated RNA, meaning that expressed TCRB transcripts were what got sequenced. Naive, central memory and regulatory T cell samples underwent deep immunoSEQ sequencing, averaging around 3.6 million total reads per sample. Sorted cells were lysed in RLT buffer, and RNA was extracted using DNase-treated RNeasy Micro or Mini kits according to cell number. To prevent cross-contamination, each cell subset was processed individually, whereas patient and healthy donor samples were processed jointly. TCRB sequences were amplified from cDNA with the immunoSEQ multiplex PCR, producing 87-bp fragments spanning the CDR3 region. Amplicons were sequenced on the Illumina HiSeq platform. In the paper's pipeline: PCR bias was corrected computationally using synthetic template baselines, and reads within Hamming distance 2 were collapsed, with unmergeable singletons discarded. Reads were aligned against IMGT so that V, D and J genes, CDR3 length and insertions or deletions at six rearrangement sites could be assigned. Clonotype counts were normalized to sorted cell number within each subset before computing true diversity and Gini coefficients with the tcR R package. The overlap coefficient, calculated on TCRB nucleotide sequences, was used to measure repertoire sharing. Out-of-frame TCRB sequences from naive cells were analyzed to stand in for the pre-selection repertoire. Drawn from immuneACCESS, this table holds only the in-frame rearrangements with V and J called that TCRdb kept. Clones are partly lost; checked studies trace under half to an unresolved V gene and leave the rest unexplained. The V and J calls and clone size were taken over from that table, and D and trimming were inferred from the DNA. This sample is represented by 300,000 to 400,000 clones; about 11% of them were singletons. Jointly, the top ten make up approximately 0.016% of the sample.

This clone has only a few counts. Its antigen has not been determined. The input lacks base qualities; no much larger clone sits a single base away. This TCR was sampled from a woman in her 30s in good health. Sequenced input: naive CD4+ T cells from blood. The cell subset or site tag for this specimen amounts to: true naive CD4+ T cells.

The CDR3 protein: CASSPVNEQFF. The DNA reads TGTGCCAGCAGCCCGGTCAATGAGCAGTTCTTC. This receptor chain uses TRBV7-2 and TRBJ2-1, with no confidently assigned D gene. The germline V gene encodes CDR1 SGHTA and CDR2 FQGNSA. The junction shows trimming of 5 bases on V and 6 bases on J, plus 5 bases between the germline ends. Measured from the cysteine to the phenylalanine, the CDR3 is 11 residues long. CDR3 DNA is the only sequence kept; it has 33 bases, read in frame from the first base.